Shown below are 29 T cell receptor beta chains from a single sample sequenced in a study of blood T cell repertoires in COVID-19. TCRdb keeps only in-frame clones here, not all; method: immunoSEQ multiplex PCR. The table has about 250,000 clones, about 91% seen once. Specimen: peripheral blood. The source is a woman aged 25 to 39 with COVID-19, enrolled during active disease.

The chain has TRBV11-2 and TRBJ2-5; 8 bases are shared with TRBD2. This CDR3 contains 17 residues. Germline trimming cut 4 bases from V and 2 bases from J; bases unmatched to any gene: 12. Looked up from germline, CDR1 is SGHAT and CDR2 is FQNNGV. In DNA, the CDR3 is TGTGCCAGCAGCTGGAGTGTGCGGGGGGCTTCACAAGAGACCCAGTACTTC. Its protein product is CASSWSVRGASQETQYF.

V is TRBV7-2 and J is TRBJ2-3; no firm D call. V gave up 5 bases and J gave up 2 bases, with 14 bases separating them. There are 15 residues in the CDR3. Per the germline V gene, CDR1 is SGHTA and CDR2 is FQGNSA. CDR3 nucleotides: TGTGCCAGCAGCGTAGGCCTGCGACACACAGATACGCAGTATTTT. Translating gives CASSVGLRHTDTQYF.

The chain joins TRBV28 to TRBJ1-3; perhaps TRBD1 as D (6 bases). This CDR3 spans 12 amino acids. V was clipped by 8 bases and J by 4 bases, with 9 bases between them. Germline values: CDR1 MDHEN, CDR2 SYDVKM. In DNA, the CDR3 is TGTGCCAGCGGTGGGGGCGGAAACACCATATATTTT. It yields the protein CASGGGGNTIYF.

The CDR3 reads CASSPEFVITDTQYF. CDR3 nucleotides: TGTGCCAGCTCACCGGAGTTTGTCATCACAGATACGCAGTATTTT. The V call is TRBV18, the J call TRBJ2-3; D gene uncertain. Trimming cost V 3 bases and J 2 bases, with 12 bases left between them. The length of the CDR3 is 15 residues. Germline CDR1 and CDR2: KGHSH and LQKENI.

The chain couples TRBV7-9 to TRBJ2-3, with a weak D call TRBD1 (6 bases). This CDR3 region has 13 residues. Trimming cost V 7 bases and J 8 bases, with 16 bases left between them. The germline gives CDR1 SEHNR, CDR2 FQNEAQ (reference sequence). CDR3 sequence (DNA): TGTGCCAGCACCTCAATATCACAGGGTACGCAGTATTTT. As protein: CASTSISQGTQYF.

The rearrangement links TRBV18 to TRBJ2-7; D perhaps matches TRBD1 (5 bases). This CDR3 has 15 residues. V was pared by 4 bases and J by 0 bases, with 13 bases between. Germline values: CDR1 KGHSH, CDR2 LQKENI. The CDR3 region is CASSLTGESSYEQYV. The CDR3 DNA follows: TGTGCCAGCTCACTCACAGGCGAGAGCTCCTACGAGCAGTACGTC.

The CDR3 spells CASSENRDRNYGYTF. In nucleotides, the CDR3 is TGTGCCAGCAGTGAGAATCGGGACAGAAACTATGGCTACACCTTC. V is TRBV6-1 and J is TRBJ1-2, with 7 bases aligning to TRBD1. Germline V gene data show CDR1 as MNHNS and CDR2 as SASEGT. Trimming took 3 bases from V and 2 from J; bases not matched to a gene: 6. CDR3 length equals 15 residues.

The chain links TRBV6-5 to TRBJ1-1; tentatively, D is TRBD1 (6 bases). Trimming stripped 7 bases from V and 2 bases from J, with 11 bases between. The CDR3 runs to 13 residues. Germline CDR1 and CDR2: MNHEY and SVGAGI. The CDR3, as DNA: TGTGCCAGCACCAGGGGCGCTAACACTGAAGCTTTCTTT. Protein product: CASTRGANTEAFF.

The chain employs TRBV7-2 and TRBJ2-7, with 10 bases that match TRBD1. CDR1 and CDR2 from the germline V gene are SGHTA and FQGNSA. The CDR3 spans 15 residues. Trimming removed 3 bases from V and 4 bases from J; junction bases left unmatched: 6. CDR3 region: CASSLTGGEVYEQYF. CDR3 sequence (DNA): TGTGCCAGCAGCTTGACAGGGGGCGAAGTTTACGAGCAGTACTTC.

This chain uses TRBV2 with TRBJ1-2, with no clear D. The CDR3 runs 14 residues. V was shortened by 6 bases and J by 5 bases, with 16 bases between the two germline ends. Per germline, CDR1 SNHLY and CDR2 FYNNEI. Here the CDR3 reads CASRWEASEYGYTF. Written as DNA, the CDR3 is TGTGCCAGCAGGTGGGAGGCCAGCGAATATGGCTACACCTTC.

This chain links TRBV19 with TRBJ1-1; 9 nucleotides match TRBD1. This CDR3 contains 16 residues. Germline-derived CDR1 and CDR2 are LNHDA and SQIVND (reference sequence). After removal of 5 bases from V and 0 bases from J, the junction contained 7 bases not matched to a gene. CDR3 sequence (DNA): TGTGCCAGTAGTCAACGGACAGGGGCGGTGAACACTGAAGCTTTCTTT. Its protein product is CASSQRTGAVNTEAFF. The whole variable domain, remainder taken from reference TRBV19 and TRBJ1-1, is DGGITQSPKYLFRKEGQNVTLSCEQNLNHDAMYWYRQDPGQGLRLIYYSQIVNDFQKGDIAEGYSVSREKKESFPLTVTSAQKNPTAFYLCASSQRTGAVNTEAFFGQGTRLTVV.

The chain carries TRBV18 and TRBJ1-3; 9 bases are shared with TRBD1. Germline-derived CDR1 and CDR2 are KGHSH and LQKENI. The J segment lost 4 bases and the V segment lost 3 bases, leaving 10 bases of the junction unmatched. The CDR3 has 17 residues. For the CDR3, the DNA is TGTGCCAGCTCACCCGCCCGGGACAGGGAAAGAGGAAACACCATATATTTT. Encoded protein: CASSPARDRERGNTIYF.

The gene calls are TRBV19 and TRBJ1-2; D may be TRBD1 (6 bases). The germline gives CDR1 LNHDA, CDR2 SQIVND (reference sequence). V was clipped by 4 bases and J by 7 bases, with 16 bases between them. CDR3 length equals 14 residues. The CDR3 bases are TGTGCCAGTAGTACCCTAAAGACAGGTGCTGGCTACACCTTC. Its protein product is CASSTLKTGAGYTF. Based on the CDR3 plus reference TRBV19 and TRBJ1-2, the full variable domain is DGGITQSPKYLFRKEGQNVTLSCEQNLNHDAMYWYRQDPGQGLRLIYYSQIVNDFQKGDIAEGYSVSREKKESFPLTVTSAQKNPTAFYLCASSTLKTGAGYTFGSGTRLTVV.

The rearrangement joins TRBV7-8 to TRBJ1-4, with 10 bases that match TRBD1. The CDR3 runs 18 residues. V shed 5 bases and J 2 bases; nucleotides not matched to a gene: 11. Germline loops: CDR1 SGHVS, CDR2 FQNEAQ. CDR3 sequence: CASSRDIGQGVTNEKLFF. The DNA of the CDR3 is TGTGCCAGCAGCCGAGATATTGGACAGGGGGTCACTAATGAAAAACTGTTTTTT. The variable domain in full, completed from reference TRBV7-8 and TRBJ1-4, reads GAGVSQSPRYKVAKRGQDVALRCDPISGHVSLFWYQQALGQGPEFLTYFQNEAQLDKSGLPSDRFFAERPEGSVSTLKIQRTQQEDSAVYLCASSRDIGQGVTNEKLFFGSGTQLSVL.

The table lists this clone with a few counts. The chain uses TRBV5-1 and TRBJ2-7; D is uncertain. With 0 bases removed from V and 5 bases from J, the gap between germline ends came to 15 bases. From germline, CDR1 is SGHRS and CDR2 YFSETQ. CDR3 length: 15 amino acids. CDR3 bases: TGCGCCAGCAGCTTGGAAGCGCCAGAGGCTAACGAGCAGTACTTC. As protein: CASSLEAPEANEQYF.

The CDR3 reads CASSFGGIYSGELFF. CDR3 DNA sequence: TGTGCCAGCAGTTTTGGGGGGATATACTCCGGGGAGCTGTTTTTT. The chain couples TRBV27 to TRBJ2-2, with a weak D call TRBD2 (6 bases). Germline CDR1 is MNHEY and CDR2 is SMNVEV (reference sequence). This CDR3 has 15 residues. V lost 3 bases to trimming and J lost 6 bases, with 14 bases between them.

This sequence joins TRBV9 and TRBJ1-2; 9 nucleotides agree with TRBD1. This CDR3 contains 11 residues. Germline lookup yields CDR1 SGDLS and CDR2 YYNGEE. The ends lost 8 bases at V and 5 bases at J; junction bases unmatched: 1. The CDR3 DNA is TGTGCCAGTGGACAGGGGTATGGCTACACCTTC. It specifies CASGQGYGYTF.

The chain joins TRBV3-1 (or the pseudogene TRBV3-2) to TRBJ2-7; TRBD1 matches at 9 bases. The CDR3 extends over 15 amino acids. Germline CDR1 and CDR2: LGHDT and YNNKEL (reference sequence). V gave up 0 bases and J gave up 3 bases; unmatched junction bases: 3. CDR3 sequence reads: CASSQEGTGYYEQYF. DNA for the CDR3: TGTGCCAGCAGCCAAGAGGGGACAGGGTACTACGAGCAGTACTTC.

The chain recombines TRBV6-2 or TRBV6-3 with TRBJ2-3; D perhaps matches TRBD1 (5 bases). This CDR3 contains 15 residues. The V gene's germline CDR1 is MNHEY and CDR2 SVGEGT. V was clipped by 3 bases and J by 3 bases, with 13 bases between them. The CDR3: CASSYHQPGTDTQYF. The CDR3 nucleotides read TGTGCCAGCAGTTATCACCAACCAGGGACAGATACGCAGTATTTT.

The chain is built from TRBV10-3 and TRBJ2-1, with D unclear. The V gene's germline CDR1 is ENHRY and CDR2 SYGVKD. Trimming pared 1 base from V and 5 bases from J, leaving 6 bases between. The CDR3 is 13 amino acids. Here the CDR3 reads CAISELQDNEQFF. In DNA, the CDR3 is TGTGCCATCAGTGAGTTACAAGACAATGAGCAGTTCTTC.

V is TRBV5-1 and J is TRBJ2-1; 13 bases are shared with TRBD2. V shed 3 bases and J 0 bases; nucleotides not matched to a gene: 3. The CDR3 length is 17 residues. CDR1 SGHRS and CDR2 YFSETQ come from the germline V gene. CDR3 sequence reads: CASSSGLAGSSYNEQFF. As DNA, the CDR3 is TGCGCCAGCAGCTCGGGACTAGCGGGGTCCTCCTACAATGAGCAGTTCTTC.

The chain recombines TRBV4-3 with TRBJ1-1; TRBD1 might be the D (6 bases). The CDR3 is 16 residues long. V shed 0 bases and J shed 8 bases, with 19 bases lying between them. Germline values: CDR1 LGHNA, CDR2 YSLEER. The DNA for the CDR3 is TGCGCCAGCAGCCAAGATGTGGGGGCCGGCACTTCCGAAGCTTTCTTT. As protein: CASSQDVGAGTSEAFF.

This chain's CDR3 is CASSSYSNYGYTF. The CDR3 DNA is TGTGCCAGTAGTTCGTACAGTAACTATGGCTACACCTTC. The chain uses TRBV19 and TRBJ1-2; D is unresolved. Between the trimmed V and J ends, which lost 5 bases and 1 base, there was a span of 8 bases. Germline V gene data show CDR1 as LNHDA and CDR2 as SQIVND (reference sequence). The CDR3 is 13 amino acids.

V and J are TRBV13 and TRBJ2-1, with D maybe TRBD2 (5 bases). Germline values: CDR1 PRHDT, CDR2 FYEKMQ (reference sequence). Trimming cost V 5 bases and J 9 bases, with 8 bases left between them. This CDR3 comprises 11 residues. CDR3 sequence reads: CASSVTSEQFF. In nucleotides, the CDR3 is TGTGCCAGCAGCGTCACTAGTGAGCAGTTCTTC.

The V gene is TRBV28, the J gene TRBJ2-1; D is perhaps TRBD2 (5 bases). The germline V and J ends were trimmed by 7 bases and 0 bases, with 16 bases remaining between them. CDR1 is MDHEN and CDR2 is SYDVKM in the germline V gene. This CDR3 is 16 amino acids long. The CDR3 spells CASTLRRASSYNEQFF. The CDR3 coding sequence is TGTGCCAGCACCCTCCGGCGGGCTAGCTCCTACAATGAGCAGTTCTTC.

The J gene is TRBJ2-1, the V gene TRBV5-1, with 14 bases lining up with TRBD2. Germline CDR1 reads SGHRS; CDR2 reads YFSETQ. This CDR3 has 17 residues. V lost 3 bases to trimming and J lost 8 bases; unmatched junction nucleotides: 10. CDR3 region: CASSSQTSGGAGDEQFF. Here the CDR3 DNA reads TGCGCCAGCAGCTCGCAGACTAGCGGGGGGGCCGGGGATGAGCAGTTCTTC.

The gene calls are TRBV7-2 and TRBJ2-2; 8 bases align to TRBD2. From germline, CDR1 is SGHTA and CDR2 FQGNSA. V was pared by 5 bases and J by 7 bases, with 9 bases of the junction left unmatched. The length of the CDR3 is 15 residues. CDR3 nucleotides: TGTGCCAGCAGCCCCCAGCGGGGGTCGGGCGGGGAGCTGTTTTTT. Protein: CASSPQRGSGGELFF.

The chain uses TRBV19 and TRBJ2-3; TRBD2 might be the D (5 bases). Germline values: CDR1 LNHDA, CDR2 SQIVND (reference sequence). CDR3 length equals 14 residues. The V and J ends lost 4 bases and 2 bases respectively, with 10 bases between them. The CDR3 DNA reads as TGTGCCAGTAGTAACGGGGATTCCACAGATACGCAGTATTTT. Translation: CASSNGDSTDTQYF.

The chain is built from TRBV2 and TRBJ2-5, with 7 bases that match TRBD1. From germline, CDR1 is SNHLY and CDR2 FYNNEI. V was pared by 7 bases and J by 4 bases, with 9 bases of the junction left unmatched. This CDR3 has 14 amino acids. As DNA, the CDR3 is TGTGCCAGCACGACACGGGACAGCGGAGAGACCCAGTACTTC. Protein sequence: CASTTRDSGETQYF.